The clone carrying this T cell receptor beta chain was seen only once. This entry is derived from a study of shared clonotypes between healthy human individuals. Produced via immunoSEQ multiplex PCR; TCRdb's table is partial and in-frame only. This sample has under 150,000 clones, with about 70% found just once. This CDR3 has 15 residues. CDR1 and CDR2 from the germline V gene are SGHKS and YYEKEE (reference sequence). V gave up 0 bases and J gave up 0 bases, with 4 bases separating them. The TCR comes from a woman in her 30s in good health. The chain has TRBV5-5 and TRBJ2-6; unclear D gene. The sample consisted of memory CD8+ T cells sorted from blood. Subset given: CD45RO+ cells pooled with CCR7-negative TemRA cells. The DNA of the CDR3 is TGTGCCAGCAGCTTGGACGTCTCTGGGGCCAACGTCCTGACTTTC. Its protein product is CASSLDVSGANVLTF.